The count of the clone carrying this TCR beta chain is one. These data are taken from a study of blood T cell repertoires in COVID-19. Study as a whole: Acute-phase and convalescent COVID-19 samples originated in the United States, Italy and Spain. Nucleic acid was either cDNA or gDNA, and it came from T cells, B-cell-depleted T cells, or PBMCs.

Original processing notes: Amplification of reference gene primers was used by the study to estimate nucleated cell counts. Here immunoSEQ multiplex PCR was the method, and the copy in TCRdb shows in-frame clones only, minus some. The DNA was the basis for D and trimming; V, J and clone size are from that table. The sample includes roughly 65,000 clones, 80% to 95% seen only once; the top ten take approximately 2.6%. The TCR comes from an older man with active COVID-19. The sequencing sample was made of peripheral blood.

The CDR3: CASSLPGQGYQPQHF. As DNA, the CDR3 is TGTGCCAGCAGCCTACCGGGACAGGGATATCAGCCCCAGCATTTT. The V and J genes are TRBV28 and TRBJ1-5, with TRBD1 matching 9 bases. There are 15 residues in the CDR3. J gave up 5 bases and V 6 bases, and 8 bases lay outside the gene matches. The germline V gene has CDR1 MDHEN and CDR2 SYDVKM.